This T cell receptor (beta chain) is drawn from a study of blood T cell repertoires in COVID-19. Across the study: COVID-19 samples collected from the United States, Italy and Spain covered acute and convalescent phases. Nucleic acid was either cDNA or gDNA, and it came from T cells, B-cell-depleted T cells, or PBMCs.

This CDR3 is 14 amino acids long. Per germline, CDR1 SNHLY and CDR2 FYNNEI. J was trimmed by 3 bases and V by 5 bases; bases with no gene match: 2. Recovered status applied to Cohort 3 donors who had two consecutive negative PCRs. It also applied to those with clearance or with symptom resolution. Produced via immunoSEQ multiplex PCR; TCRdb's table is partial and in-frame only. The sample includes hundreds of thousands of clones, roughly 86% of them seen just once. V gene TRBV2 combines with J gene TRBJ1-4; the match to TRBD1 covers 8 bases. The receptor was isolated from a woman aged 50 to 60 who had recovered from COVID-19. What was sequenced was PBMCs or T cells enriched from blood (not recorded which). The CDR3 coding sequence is TGTGCCAGCAGTAGGGGACAGGCTAATGAAAAACTGTTTTTT. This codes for CASSRGQANEKLFF.